Detailed here is one T cell receptor (beta chain). Its antigen is unidentified. This sample is part of a study of cytomegalovirus exposure and HLA in healthy donors. General study points: What was likely a sequencing artifact was a cluster of highly shared sequence variants. Within an earlier analysis, most TCR beta V segments proved productive either about 90% or about 30% of the time. A later analysis, which compared TCR beta chains of equal frequency, found the HLA-associated ones more clonally expanded.

It was with 60 Vbeta and 13 Jbeta primers that the PCR ran. Some clones are missing from TCRdb's copy, which holds only in-frame ones; the method was immunoSEQ multiplex PCR. The sample carries roughly 140,000 clones, about three fifths recorded once. The CDR3 has 12 residues. Germline-derived CDR1 and CDR2 are SQVTM and ANQGSEA. V lost 4 bases, J lost 4 bases, and 11 bases lay in between. This receptor was taken from a woman aged 30 to 39 in good health and CMV-seropositive. J is TRBJ2-7 and V is TRBV29-1; maybe TRBD1 (6 bases). Input material: PBMCs. The CDR3 is CSVVGTKYEQYF. For the CDR3, the DNA is TGCAGCGTTGTGGGGACAAAGTACGAGCAGTACTTC.